The source of this T cell receptor beta chain is a study of CD8 T cells in Susac syndrome. The germline V and J ends were trimmed by 5 bases and 2 bases, with 17 bases remaining between them. The CDR3 is 15 amino acids. Germline CDR1 and CDR2: SGDLS and YYNGEE. RNA in amounts of roughly 0.5 to 1 ug was reverse transcribed with random hexamers. TCRdb re-called the immunoSEQ multiplex PCR reads with MiXCR, one entry per CDR3 protein. The sample has 150,000 or so distinct CDR3 sequences, around 94% seen once. The sequence derives from a human donor in good health. The chain combines TRBV9 with TRBJ2-7; D unclear. Sequenced input: CD4+ T cells from PBMCs. The CDR3 sequence: CASSAYGRATYEQYF. In nucleotides, the CDR3 is TGTGCCAGCAGTGCCTACGGACGGGCTACCTACGAGCAGTACTTC. Combining the CDR3 with reference TRBV9 and TRBJ2-7 gives the whole variable domain DSGVTQTPKHLITATGQRVTLRCSPRSGDLSVYWYQQSLDQGLQFLIQYYNGEERAKGNILERFSAQQFPDLHSELNLSSLELGDSALYFCASSAYGRATYEQYFGPGTRLTVT.